This T cell receptor beta chain is drawn from a study of T cell repertoires in cytomegalovirus infection. Study findings and constraints: In two of eight donors, the top clonotype was HLA-C-restricted CMV-specific.

V dropped 6 bases and J dropped 4 bases, with 6 bases sitting between them. The germline CDR1 and CDR2 sequences are SEHNR and FQNEAQ (reference sequence). The CDR3 runs 11 residues. MiXCR was run by TCRdb on the reads, yielding one entry per CDR3 protein. The data show 300,000 to 400,000 distinct CDR3 sequences, approximately 9.5% seen once. This clonotype was detected ten times or more. Its specificity is not known. The sequenced sample consisted of PBMCs. The chain links TRBV7-9 to TRBJ2-5; no firm D call. The TCR sequence derives from a human donor in good health (CMV status not recorded). Some clones in this sample may be carry-over from other donors' samples. The CDR3 is CASSHLETQYF. CDR3 bases: TGTGCCAGCAGTCATTTAGAGACCCAGTACTTC.